Below are 27 T cell receptor beta chains sequenced from a single sample in a study of blood T cell repertoires in COVID-19. This table comes from immunoSEQ multiplex PCR, and its TCRdb copy is limited to in-frame clones, with some not included. The sample carries approximately 410,000 clones, more than 80% recorded once. The specimen was peripheral blood. Every receptor here comes from a woman aged 25-40 years with active or convalescent COVID-19.

The genes are TRBV6-4 and TRBJ1-4; no reliable D call. Trimming left V 2 bases short and J 7 bases short, with 17 bases between. The germline gives CDR1 MRHNA, CDR2 SNTAGT. The CDR3 length is 16 residues. The CDR3 here is CASSDAHWASGEKLFF. The DNA for the CDR3 is TGTGCCAGCAGTGACGCCCACTGGGCGAGCGGTGAAAAACTGTTTTTT.

The V gene is TRBV3-1 (or the pseudogene TRBV3-2), the J gene TRBJ1-2; a possible D gene is TRBD1 (5 bases). CDR3 length equals 15 residues. Germline assignment: CDR1 LGHDT and CDR2 YNNKEL (reference sequence). V was cut by 0 bases and J by 8 bases, with 16 bases left in between. The CDR3, as DNA: TGTGCCAGCAGCCAAGATCTAGACAGCCCGAGGGGCTACACCTTC. Encoded protein: CASSQDLDSPRGYTF.

CDR3 in amino acids: CASSSGLTDTQYF. For the CDR3, the DNA is TGCGCCAGCAGCTCGGGACTTACAGATACGCAGTATTTT. The chain combines TRBV5-1 with TRBJ2-3; maybe TRBD2 (6 bases). V shed 3 bases and J shed 3 bases, with 8 bases lying between them. This CDR3 is built from 13 residues. Germline CDR1 reads SGHRS; CDR2 reads YFSETQ.

The chain links TRBV5-6 to TRBJ1-6, with D perhaps matching TRBD1 (5 bases). Trimming took 1 base from V and 6 from J, leaving 17 bases between them. CDR3 length: 17 residues. Germline-derived CDR1 and CDR2 are SGHDT and YYEEEE. The chain's CDR3 is CASSLILAGWLNSPLHF. Here the CDR3 DNA reads TGTGCCAGCAGCTTGATACTTGCAGGGTGGCTTAATTCACCCCTCCACTTT.

This rearrangement joins TRBV18 to TRBJ2-7, with D possibly being TRBD1 (6 bases). The germline CDR1 and CDR2 sequences are KGHSH and LQKENI. This CDR3 spans 15 amino acids. V was trimmed by 2 bases and J by 4 bases, leaving 15 bases between them. CDR3 DNA sequence: TGTGCCAGCTCACCAGGCACAGGGCAAGGGTACGAGCAGTACTTC. This sequence encodes CASSPGTGQGYEQYF.

J is TRBJ2-5 and V is TRBV6-5; D is perhaps TRBD2 (6 bases). V was pared by 0 bases and J by 5 bases, with 10 bases between. CDR1 MNHEY and CDR2 SVGAGI come from the germline V gene. CDR3 length: 14 residues. CDR3 sequence: CASSYSGGWETQYF. CDR3 coding DNA: TGTGCCAGCAGTTACTCGGGGGGTTGGGAGACCCAGTACTTC.

This clone was counted once. The genes are TRBV18 and TRBJ2-7, with 8 bases lining up with TRBD2. This CDR3 has 15 amino acids. The V gene's germline CDR1 is KGHSH and CDR2 LQKENI. The ends lost 3 bases at V and 4 bases at J; junction bases unmatched: 8. CDR3 coding DNA: TGTGCCAGCTCACCCACCGGGACTAGTATTTACGAGCAGTACTTC. Translation: CASSPTGTSIYEQYF.

J is TRBJ1-1 and V is TRBV5-4, with D perhaps matching TRBD1 (5 bases). The CDR3 extends over 13 amino acids. CDR1 and CDR2 from the germline V gene are SGHNT and YYREEE (reference sequence). V lost 6 bases and J 3 bases, leaving 12 bases between the germline ends. The CDR3 DNA sequence: TGTGCCAGCACGGGCGGGGCCCACACTGAAGCTTTCTTT. It translates to CASTGGAHTEAFF.

The chain joins TRBV19 to TRBJ2-3, with 7 nucleotides matching TRBD1. V trimming: 1 base; J trimming: 2 bases; junction bases outside the gene matches: 6. Germline V lookup: CDR1 LNHDA, CDR2 SQIVND (reference sequence). The CDR3 totals 16 residues. DNA for the CDR3: TGTGCCAGTAGTATAGTTCGGGACAGCTACACAGATACGCAGTATTTT. Translating it yields CASSIVRDSYTDTQYF.

J is TRBJ1-3 and V is TRBV19; D gene unclear. Germline values: CDR1 LNHDA, CDR2 SQIVND (reference sequence). Trimming took off 4 bases at V and 0 bases at J, with 13 bases between the two ends. The CDR3 extends over 16 amino acids. CDR3 loop: CASSNLVGDSGNTIYF. The CDR3 DNA sequence: TGTGCCAGTAGTAATCTGGTCGGGGACTCTGGAAACACCATATATTTT.

This rearrangement joins TRBV6-1 to TRBJ1-3; possibly TRBD1 for D (6 bases). Per germline, CDR1 MNHNS and CDR2 SASEGT. This CDR3 comprises 14 residues. Trimming left V 3 bases short and J 3 bases short, with 9 bases between. Here the CDR3 DNA reads TGTGCCAGCAGTGATGGACAGATTGGAAACACCATATATTTT. Encoded protein: CASSDGQIGNTIYF.

This clone has a single count. The rearrangement links TRBV27 to TRBJ2-5; 8 bases map to TRBD2. CDR1 and CDR2 (germline): MNHEY, SMNVEV (reference sequence). J was trimmed by 3 bases and V by 5 bases; bases with no gene match: 8. This CDR3 region has 15 residues. This CDR3 reads CASSRRGVRKETQYF. In nucleotides, the CDR3 is TGTGCCAGCAGTCGGCGGGGGGTGCGGAAAGAGACCCAGTACTTC.

The chain uses TRBV5-8 and TRBJ2-5; perhaps TRBD1 as D (5 bases). V was trimmed by 0 bases and J by 5 bases, leaving 14 bases between them. CDR1 and CDR2 from the germline V gene are SGHTS and YDEGEE. This CDR3 comprises 15 residues. The CDR3 DNA is TGTGCCAGCAGCTTGGCACAGACCAACAGGGAGACCCAGTACTTC. It is translated as CASSLAQTNRETQYF.

The chain uses TRBV6-1 and TRBJ2-1; D not certain. The germline V gene has CDR1 MNHNS and CDR2 SASEGT. Trimming took 2 bases from V and 4 from J, leaving 18 bases between them. This CDR3 is 17 amino acids long. In DNA, the CDR3 is TGTGCCAGCAGTGAAAGGTCTATTGCGGCCCTTTACAATGAGCAGTTCTTC. This sequence encodes CASSERSIAALYNEQFF.

CDR3 residues: CAGPGQGLGANVLTF. In DNA, the CDR3 is TGTGCCGGACCCGGACAGGGTCTCGGGGCCAACGTCCTGACTTTC. V usage is TRBV6-8 and J usage is TRBJ2-6; 8 nucleotides line up with TRBD1. Per germline, CDR1 MNHGY and CDR2 SAAAGT. The CDR3 has 15 amino acids. V lost 11 bases to trimming and J lost 4 bases; unmatched junction nucleotides: 10.

The chain carries TRBV10-3 and TRBJ1-1; TRBD1 might be the D (6 bases). CDR1 and CDR2 (germline): ENHRY, SYGVKD. The V gene lost 4 bases and the J gene lost 1 base, with 10 bases spanning the gap. The CDR3 spans 14 residues. The CDR3 DNA follows: TGTGCCATCAGTGGGGCGGACAGGAACACTGAAGCTTTCTTT. Its translation: CAISGADRNTEAFF.

This chain uses TRBV5-4 with TRBJ2-1, with 12 bases matching TRBD2. The germline V gene encodes CDR1 SGHNT and CDR2 YYREEE (reference sequence). V lost 0 bases to trimming and J lost 7 bases; unmatched junction nucleotides: 5. The CDR3 totals 16 residues. The CDR3 loop reads CASSLASGGAANEQFF. The CDR3 DNA follows: TGTGCCAGCAGCTTGGCTAGCGGGGGGGCCGCGAATGAGCAGTTCTTC.

The rearrangement joins TRBV4-2 to TRBJ2-3, with TRBD1 matching 7 bases. Per the germline V gene, CDR1 is LGHNA and CDR2 is YNFKEQ. The ends lost 4 bases at V and 0 bases at J; junction bases unmatched: 7. CDR3 length: 16 amino acids. This CDR3 reads CASSPQGSASTDTQYF. For the CDR3, the DNA is TGTGCCAGCAGCCCACAGGGGAGCGCGAGCACAGATACGCAGTATTTT.

The V gene is TRBV7-9, the J gene TRBJ2-3; D unclear. The germline V gene has CDR1 SEHNR and CDR2 FQNEAQ (reference sequence). V was shortened by 3 bases and J by 5 bases, with 9 bases between the two germline ends. This CDR3 contains 13 residues. The DNA of the CDR3 is TGTGCCAGCAGCTTCCTAGTAGGAGATACGCAGTATTTT. This translates into CASSFLVGDTQYF.

This chain joins TRBV27 and TRBJ2-7, with TRBD1 identical over 8 bases. Trimming cost V 8 bases and J 3 bases; bases outside gene matches: 6. The CDR3 is 13 amino acids. Per germline, CDR1 MNHEY and CDR2 SMNVEV (reference sequence). The CDR3 bases are TGTGCCAGCGGAGGGACAGGACTCTACGAGCAGTACTTC. It translates to CASGGTGLYEQYF.

Turning to this clone: The sample carries other DNA sequences with the same CDR3. V usage is TRBV27 and J usage is TRBJ1-1; D is perhaps TRBD1 (5 bases). Germline CDR1 MNHEY, CDR2 SMNVEV (reference sequence). V lost 6 bases and J lost 2, with 10 bases in between. CDR3 length: 13 residues. CDR3 in amino acids: CASSLRANTEAFF. Written as DNA, the CDR3 is TGTGCCAGCAGCCTCAGGGCCAACACTGAAGCTTTCTTT.

The J gene is TRBJ1-4, the V gene TRBV6-5, with 7 bases matching TRBD1. Trimming removed 8 bases from V and 7 bases from J; junction bases left unmatched: 13. The CDR3 covers 15 residues. CDR1 and CDR2 from the germline V gene are MNHEY and SVGAGI. CDR3 nucleotides: TGTGCCAGCCCCCCAAGACAGGGCATAGGTGAAAAACTGTTTTTT. Translating gives CASPPRQGIGEKLFF.

The chain carries TRBV4-1 and TRBJ1-2; D possibly corresponds to TRBD1 (5 bases). Germline loops: CDR1 MGHRA, CDR2 YSYEKL. The V and J ends lost 1 base and 8 bases respectively, with 14 bases between them. The CDR3 runs to 14 residues. CDR3 nucleotide sequence: TGCGCCAGCAGCCAAGGCCCGGGGGATGGGGGCTACACCTTC. It encodes CASSQGPGDGGYTF.

The chain employs TRBV11-1 and TRBJ2-3; 10 positions agree with TRBD2. Unmatched junction bases numbered 2, after V lost 1 base and J lost 1 base. Germline lookup yields CDR1 SGHAT and CDR2 FQDESV (reference sequence). The CDR3 is made up of 16 amino acids. CDR3 sequence: CASSLGLAGGTDTQYF. The DNA for the CDR3 is TGTGCCAGCAGCTTAGGGCTAGCGGGAGGCACAGATACGCAGTATTTT. The full variable domain, with the rest looked up from reference TRBV11-1 and TRBJ2-3, is EAEVAQSPRYKITEKSQAVAFWCDPISGHATLYWYRQILGQGPELLVQFQDESVVDDSQLPKDRFSAERLKGVDSTLKIQPAELGDSAMYLCASSLGLAGGTDTQYFGPGTRLTVL.

The chain joins TRBV4-1 to TRBJ2-2; TRBD2 agrees at 12 bases. The trim removed 0 bases at V and 7 bases at J, leaving 6 bases unmatched. CDR1 and CDR2 from the germline V gene are MGHRA and YSYEKL. This CDR3 contains 17 residues. The chain's CDR3 is CASSQDLAGGASGELFF. The CDR3 DNA follows: TGCGCCAGCAGCCAAGACCTAGCGGGGGGGGCGAGCGGGGAGCTGTTTTTT.

V gene TRBV19 combines with J gene TRBJ2-3; unclear D gene. V was trimmed by 7 bases and J by 2 bases, leaving 10 bases between them. The CDR3 covers 13 residues. Germline V gives CDR1 LNHDA, CDR2 SQIVND (reference sequence). The CDR3 bases are TGTGCCAGTATTGAACAGAACACAGATACGCAGTATTTT. It encodes CASIEQNTDTQYF.

This clone was counted a few times. The chain couples TRBV5-1 to TRBJ2-7, with 16 positions matching TRBD2. The CDR3 extends over 14 amino acids. After removal of 4 bases from V and 7 bases from J, the junction contained 2 bases not matched to a gene. Per the germline V gene, CDR1 is SGHRS and CDR2 is YFSETQ. The CDR3 bases are TGCGCCAGCAGCCCGGGACTAGCGGGAGGGGAGCAGTACTTC. It yields the protein CASSPGLAGGEQYF.